One T cell receptor beta chain is described in this entry. Its antigen is still unknown. It has no much larger one-base neighbor in the sample; base qualities were not kept. This sample was included in a study of blood T cells in healthy people across ages (dated by TCRdb to the mid-2010s). For the study in its entirety: In model experiments, template switching captured about one uniquely barcoded TCR beta cDNA molecule for every two T cells. Age-related changes in TCR beta repertoire diversity were measured in the study by deep sequencing normalized with unique cDNA molecular identifiers. The donors were split into four age groups: young (average roughly 15 years), middle-aged (over 35), aged (more than 60) and long-lived (under 90). Donors of different ages were randomly distributed across sequencing lanes to avoid experimental bias. For two donors (one aged 18 to 30 and one aged 80 or older), the study analyzed two additional independent replicas of 1 million unique cDNA reads from the same blood draw. General conclusions and limits of the study: Estimates of total diversity from one million sequenced T cells were regarded as lower bounds and underestimates. As age increased, observed TCR beta diversity per million T cells dropped in a roughly linear way, and a significant reduction was already evident by age 40. Since profiling was done on bulk unsorted PBMCs, naive and antigen-experienced compartments could not be conclusively compared. Compared with the aged group, the long-lived group had more naive CD4+ T cells, fewer expanded clones and increased TCR diversity, suggesting age selection. There was a strong correlation between observed TCR beta diversity and the percentage of naive T cells measured by flow cytometry. Because the CMV infection status of the donors was unknown, age-related changes in expanded clonotypes may potentially have been confounded.

Library generation was performed with 5' RACE. The sample was run on an Illumina HiSeq 2500. A second PCR of about 6 to 11 cycles was run with a J-beta primer mix and a sample-barcoded 5' primer. A unique molecular identifier was introduced onto each TCR beta cDNA molecule by a template-switch 5' adaptor carrying 12 random nucleotides. Each sample yielded at least 2.5 million CDR3-containing paired-end reads. All of the RNA was converted into first-strand cDNA using the Mint cDNA synthesis kit, with a TRBC-specific oligonucleotide serving as the primer. Following uracil-DNA glycosylase treatment, a first 18-cycle PCR with universal primers M1SS and BC2_uni_R was performed on all cDNA. Per the source publication's procedure: Normalization of each sample was performed by random selection of 1 million high-quality reads, each carrying a distinct molecular identifier. Reads sharing molecular identifiers were discarded rather than binned into consensus sequences. MiTCR, with a Q25 quality threshold and the strictest error-elimination algorithm, was used for CDR3 identification, clonotype clustering and error correction. A nonparametric unseen species model using Euler transformation provided a lower-bound estimate of total TCR beta diversity. In-frame beta chains were kept once TCRdb had trimmed the public reads at Q25 with fastp and called clones with MiXCR. Each entry merges the rows of one CDR3 protein and shows their most common DNA and genes. For this entry, the V and J calls and clone size follow TCRdb and not the study's own pipeline. Across this sample there are about 970,000 distinct CDR3 sequences, with just over 50% seen only once. Around 21% of the sample rests with the top ten.

Systemically healthy Caucasian individuals from Russia, over 30 in total and aged about 6 to 90 years, were included as donors. About 9.8 milliliters of peripheral blood were drawn from each donor into EDTA-treated Vacutainer tubes. Ficoll-Paque density-gradient centrifugation was used to isolate PBMCs, with at least 6 million obtained per sample. Trizol reagent was used to extract total RNA from the PBMCs, yielding at least 6 micrograms per sample. Naive CD45RAhigh/CD27high T cell percentages were measured by flow cytometry on a PBMC aliquot from every donor. Sequencing was performed on blood. This TCR was sampled from a woman aged 60-75 years in good health.

The CDR3 in this case is CASSAGGASGANVLTF. The base sequence is TGTGCCAGCAGTGCAGGGGGCGCTTCTGGGGCCAACGTCCTGACTTTC. Recombination connected TRBV2 to TRBJ2-6, and 8 junctional nucleotides match TRBD1. The CDR3 numbers 16 residues from cysteine through phenylalanine. Only CDR3 DNA is held: 48 bases, read in frame from base 1. The junction shows trimming of 4 bases on V and 1 base on J, and the gene matches do not reach 3 bases of it. Based on the germline V gene, the CDR1 and CDR2 sequences are SNHLY and FYNNEI.